The present TCR beta chain was sequenced within a study of post-analysis software for immune sequencing data. Trimming cost V 2 bases and J 5 bases, with 4 bases left between them. Germline V lookup: CDR1 SQVTM, CDR2 ANQGSEA. The CDR3 spans 10 residues. This clonotype turned up a few times. Its specificity is unknown. Unique molecular identifiers featured in each of the TCR beta cDNA libraries. TCRdb independently ran MiXCR on the PCR reads; one entry per CDR3 protein. The profile covers some 690,000 distinct CDR3 sequences, with more than 50% appearing a single time and 11% taken by the ten largest. Study conclusions and caveats: Five or six TRBV segments, TRBV5-6, TRBV5-1 and TRBV20-1 among them, were found more frequent in patients than controls. Patients with multiple sclerosis recorded significantly lower normalized Chao1 diversity than controls, the study found.

The sequence was obtained from a girl aged 2 to 9 with multiple sclerosis. This chain uses TRBV29-1 with TRBJ2-7; no definite D call. The specimen was blood. The DNA of the CDR3 is TGCAGCGTTGAACAGGACGAGCAGTACTTC. Translation gives CSVEQDEQYF.